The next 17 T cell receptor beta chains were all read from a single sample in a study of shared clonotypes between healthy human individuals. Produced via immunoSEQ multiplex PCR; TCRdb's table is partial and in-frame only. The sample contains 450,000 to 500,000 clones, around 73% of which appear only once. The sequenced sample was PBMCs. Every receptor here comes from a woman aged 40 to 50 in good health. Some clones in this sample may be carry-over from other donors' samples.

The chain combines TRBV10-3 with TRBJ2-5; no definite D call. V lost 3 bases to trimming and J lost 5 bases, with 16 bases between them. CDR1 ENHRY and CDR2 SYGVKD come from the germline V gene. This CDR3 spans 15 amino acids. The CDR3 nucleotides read TGTGCCATCAGTGACAACTTAGATCTAGGCGAGACCCAGTACTTC. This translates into CAISDNLDLGETQYF.

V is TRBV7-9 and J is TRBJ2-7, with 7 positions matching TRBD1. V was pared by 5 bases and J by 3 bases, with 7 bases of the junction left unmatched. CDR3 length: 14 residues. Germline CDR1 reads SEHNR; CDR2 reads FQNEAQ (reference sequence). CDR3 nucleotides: TGTGCCAGCAGCCTAGGACAGGACCGCTACGAGCAGTACTTC. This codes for CASSLGQDRYEQYF.

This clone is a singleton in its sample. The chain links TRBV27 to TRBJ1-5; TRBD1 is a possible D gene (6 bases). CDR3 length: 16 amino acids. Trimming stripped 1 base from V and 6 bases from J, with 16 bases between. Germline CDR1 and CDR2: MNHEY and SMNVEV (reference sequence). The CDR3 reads CASSLLGRGMGQPQHF. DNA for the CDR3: TGTGCCAGCAGTTTATTGGGCAGGGGTATGGGTCAGCCCCAGCATTTT.

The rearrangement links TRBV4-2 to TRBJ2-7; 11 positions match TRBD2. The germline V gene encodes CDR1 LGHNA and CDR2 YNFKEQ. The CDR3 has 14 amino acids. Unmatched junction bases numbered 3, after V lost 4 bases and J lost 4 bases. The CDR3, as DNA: TGTGCCAGCAGCCGAACTAGCGGGAGTTACGAGCAGTACTTC. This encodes CASSRTSGSYEQYF.

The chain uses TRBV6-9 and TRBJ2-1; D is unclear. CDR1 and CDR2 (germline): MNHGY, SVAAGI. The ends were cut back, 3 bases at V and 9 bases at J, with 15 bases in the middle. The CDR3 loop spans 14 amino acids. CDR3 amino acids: CASSYGTIVGEQFF. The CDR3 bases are TGTGCCAGCAGTTACGGAACTATCGTCGGTGAGCAGTTCTTC.

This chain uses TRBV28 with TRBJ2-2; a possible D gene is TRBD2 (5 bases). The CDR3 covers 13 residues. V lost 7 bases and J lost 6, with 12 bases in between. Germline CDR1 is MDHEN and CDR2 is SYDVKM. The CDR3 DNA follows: TGTGCCAGCAAAGTTGGAGGTCCCGGGGAGCTGTTTTTT. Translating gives CASKVGGPGELFF. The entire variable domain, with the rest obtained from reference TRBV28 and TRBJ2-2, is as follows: DVKVTQSSRYLVKRTGEKVFLECVQDMDHENMFWYRQDPGLGLRLIYFSYDVKMKEKGDIPEGYSVSREKKERFSLILESASTNQTSMYLCASKVGGPGELFFGEGSRLTVL.

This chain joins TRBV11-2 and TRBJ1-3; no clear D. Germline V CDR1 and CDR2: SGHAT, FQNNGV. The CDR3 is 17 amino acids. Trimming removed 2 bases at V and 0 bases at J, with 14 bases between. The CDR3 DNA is TGTGCCAGCAGCTTATTTCAGGTCCTAAGCTCTGGAAACACCATATATTTT. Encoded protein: CASSLFQVLSSGNTIYF.

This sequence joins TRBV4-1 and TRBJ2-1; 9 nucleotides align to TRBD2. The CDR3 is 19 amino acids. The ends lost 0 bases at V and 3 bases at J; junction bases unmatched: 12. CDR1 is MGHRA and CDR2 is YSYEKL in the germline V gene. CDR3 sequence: CASSQEVGLAGEGYNEQFF. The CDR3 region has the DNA TGCGCCAGCAGCCAAGAAGTGGGGTTAGCGGGAGAGGGCTACAATGAGCAGTTCTTC.

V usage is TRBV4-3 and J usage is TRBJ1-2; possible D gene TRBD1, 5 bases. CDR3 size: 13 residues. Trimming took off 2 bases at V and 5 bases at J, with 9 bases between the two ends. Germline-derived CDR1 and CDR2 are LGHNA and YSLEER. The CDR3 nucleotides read TGCGCCAGCAGCCAAAGTGGGGGGTATGGCTACACCTTC. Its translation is CASSQSGGYGYTF.

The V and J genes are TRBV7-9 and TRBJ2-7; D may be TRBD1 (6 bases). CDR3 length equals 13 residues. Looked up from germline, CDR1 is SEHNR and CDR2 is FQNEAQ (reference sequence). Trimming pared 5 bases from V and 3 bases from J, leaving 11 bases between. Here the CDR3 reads CASSIRTDYEQYF. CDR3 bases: TGTGCCAGCAGCATTAGGACAGACTACGAGCAGTACTTC.

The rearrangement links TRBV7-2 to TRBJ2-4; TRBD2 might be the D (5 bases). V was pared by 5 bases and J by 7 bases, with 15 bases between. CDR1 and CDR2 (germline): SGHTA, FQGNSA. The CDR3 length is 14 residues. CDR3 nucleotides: TGTGCCAGCAGCCCATCCTATGGGGAGAACATTCAGTACTTC. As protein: CASSPSYGENIQYF.

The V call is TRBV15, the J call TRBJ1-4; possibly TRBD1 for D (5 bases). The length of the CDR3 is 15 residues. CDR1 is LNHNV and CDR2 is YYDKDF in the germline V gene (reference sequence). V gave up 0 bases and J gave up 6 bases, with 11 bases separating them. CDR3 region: CATSRDWGSDEKLFF. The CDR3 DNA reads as TGTGCCACCAGCAGAGATTGGGGGTCGGATGAAAAACTGTTTTTT.

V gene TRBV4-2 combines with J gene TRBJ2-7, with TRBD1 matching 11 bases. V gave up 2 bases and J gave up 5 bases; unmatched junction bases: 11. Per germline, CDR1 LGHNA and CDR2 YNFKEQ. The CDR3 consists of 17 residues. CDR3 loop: CASSQRGPGQGADEQYF. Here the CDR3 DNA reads TGTGCCAGCAGCCAAAGGGGCCCCGGACAGGGGGCGGACGAGCAGTACTTC.

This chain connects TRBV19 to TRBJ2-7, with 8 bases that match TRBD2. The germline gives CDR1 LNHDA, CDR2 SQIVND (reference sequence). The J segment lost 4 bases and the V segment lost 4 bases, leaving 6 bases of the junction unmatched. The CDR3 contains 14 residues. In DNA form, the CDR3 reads TGTGCCAGTAGTAGCGGCTCGGGGGGGTACGAGCAGTACTTC. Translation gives CASSSGSGGYEQYF.

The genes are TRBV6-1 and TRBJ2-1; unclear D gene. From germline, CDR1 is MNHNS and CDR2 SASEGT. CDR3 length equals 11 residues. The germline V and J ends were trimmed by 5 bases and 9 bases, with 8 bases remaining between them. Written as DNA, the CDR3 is TGTGCCAGCAGTCCTTCTAGTGAGCAGTTCTTC. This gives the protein CASSPSSEQFF.

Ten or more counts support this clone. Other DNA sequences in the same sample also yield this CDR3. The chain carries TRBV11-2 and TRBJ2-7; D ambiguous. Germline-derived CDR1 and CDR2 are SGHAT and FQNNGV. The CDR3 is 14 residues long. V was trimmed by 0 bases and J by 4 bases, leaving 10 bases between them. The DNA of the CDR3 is TGTGCCAGCAGCTTAGATCCGCAGGTATACGAGCAGTACTTC. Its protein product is CASSLDPQVYEQYF.

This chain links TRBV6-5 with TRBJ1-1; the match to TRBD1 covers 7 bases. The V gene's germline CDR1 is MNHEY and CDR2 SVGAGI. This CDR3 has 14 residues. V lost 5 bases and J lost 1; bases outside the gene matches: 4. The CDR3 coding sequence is TGTGCCAGCAGTCGGGGACAGCCGAACACTGAAGCTTTCTTT. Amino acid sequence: CASSRGQPNTEAFF.